This T cell receptor (beta chain) was found in a study of breast tumors, draining lymph nodes, adjacent tissues. General study findings and limits: Tumors had less TCR diversity than lymph nodes, more than nontumor tissue.

Each CDR3 protein is one row after TCRdb ran MiXCR on the multiplex PCR reads. This sample has 50,000 to 65,000 distinct CDR3 sequences, with less than 55% found just once. Trimming took off 0 bases at V and 3 bases at J, with 11 bases between the two ends. The germline V gene encodes CDR1 LGHNA and CDR2 YSLEER. There are 15 residues in the CDR3. This clonotype was detected ten times or more. Its specificity is not known. Sequencing was done on a sample of breast tumor tissue. The source is a female donor with breast cancer. Some clones in this sample may be carry-over from other donors' samples. The V and J genes are TRBV4-3 and TRBJ1-2, with TRBD1 as a possible D gene (6 bases). As DNA, the CDR3 is TGCGCCAGCAGCCAAGATAGGGCAGGGGACTATGGCTACACCTTC. Translated, it gives CASSQDRAGDYGYTF.